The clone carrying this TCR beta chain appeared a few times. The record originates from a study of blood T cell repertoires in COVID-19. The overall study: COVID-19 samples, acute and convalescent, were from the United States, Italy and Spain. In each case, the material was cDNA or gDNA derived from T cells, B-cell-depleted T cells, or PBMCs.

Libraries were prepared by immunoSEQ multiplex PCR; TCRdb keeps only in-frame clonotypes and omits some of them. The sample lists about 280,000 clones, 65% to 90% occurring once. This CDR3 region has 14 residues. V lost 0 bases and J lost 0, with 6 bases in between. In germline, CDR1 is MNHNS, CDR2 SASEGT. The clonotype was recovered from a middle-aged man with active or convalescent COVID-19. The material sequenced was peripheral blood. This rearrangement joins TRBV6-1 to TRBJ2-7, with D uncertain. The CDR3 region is CASSEAASSYEQYF. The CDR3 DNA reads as TGTGCCAGCAGTGAAGCGGCTAGCTCCTACGAGCAGTACTTC.